This is a list of T cell receptor beta chains from one sample in a study of OX40 agonist ivuxolimab in advanced cancers. The method was immunoSEQ multiplex PCR; TCRdb's version includes in-frame clones alone and lacks a portion of them. This table holds roughly 80,000 clones, about 93% found once. The source was CD4+ or CD8+ T cells sorted from blood, collected in a trial of the OX40 agonist ivuxolimab. The receptors were gathered from an adult with an advanced solid tumor such as melanoma, head and neck, liver or kidney cancer. CDR3s include the opening cysteine and the closing phenylalanine or tryptophan. A D gene is named only where the DNA matches it firmly.

cdr3_aa cdr3_nt j_call v_call d_call
CASSLSWLTYEQYF TGTGCCAGCAGTTTATCGTGGCTAACCTACGAGCAGTACTTC TRBJ2-7 TRBV27 .
CASSLNRAGNTEAFF TGTGCCAGCAGCTTAAACAGGGCTGGGAACACTGAAGCTTTCTTT TRBJ1-1 TRBV28 .
CATRGYPNYGYTF TGTGCCACCCGGGGGTACCCAAACTATGGCTACACCTTC TRBJ1-2 TRBV27 .
CASSYRGAGYEQYF TGTGCCAGCAGTTACCGGGGGGCCGGCTACGAGCAGTACTTC TRBJ2-7 TRBV27 .
CASNPSGELFF TGTGCCAGCAATCCTAGCGGGGAGCTGTTTTTT TRBJ2-2 TRBV7-9 .
CASSFWGETQYF TGTGCCAGCAGCTTTTGGGGAGAGACCCAGTACTTC TRBJ2-5 TRBV5-6 .
CASSLTGTGPYGYTF TGCGCCAGCAGCTTGACCGGGACAGGCCCCTATGGCTACACCTTC TRBJ1-2 TRBV5-1 TRBD1
CASSPGTSGSYEQFF TGTGCCAGCAGTCCCGGGACTAGCGGGAGCTATGAGCAGTTCTTC TRBJ2-1 TRBV27 TRBD2
CASSMGQGAYEQYF TGTGCCAGTAGTATGGGACAGGGGGCTTACGAGCAGTACTTC TRBJ2-7 TRBV19 TRBD1
CASGWQGSRDSTGELFF TGTGCTAGTGGTTGGCAAGGCAGCCGGGACAGCACCGGGGAGCTGTTTTTT TRBJ2-2 TRBV12-5 TRBD1